A single sample gave rise to the 30 T cell receptor beta chains below, sequenced in a study of Ad26.COV2.S vaccination and SARS-CoV-2 variants. Specified treatment: around 19 received Ad26.COV2.S at low or high dose, single or two shots; 5 received placebo; per-sample allocation not given. Each sample was drawn 63 days after the first injection (of vaccine or placebo). The table came from immunoSEQ multiplex PCR; TCRdb's copy has only in-frame clones and leaves some out. The sample has fewer than 800,000 clones; around 92% are singletons. Material: peripheral blood, obtained in a trial of Ad26.COV2.S vaccine versus placebo. Receptor source: a person aged 18-65 years who received the Ad26.COV2.S COVID-19 vaccine or a placebo.

Here the CDR3 DNA reads TGTGCCAGTAGTACATCCGTTATAGAAAAACTGTTTTTT. It translates to CASSTSVIEKLFF. The chain employs TRBV19 and TRBJ1-4; D call uncertain. With 4 bases removed from V and 8 bases from J, the gap between germline ends came to 11 bases. Germline loops: CDR1 LNHDA, CDR2 SQIVND (reference sequence). The CDR3 has 13 amino acids.

The chain couples TRBV5-3 to TRBJ2-7; TRBD2 might be the D (5 bases). TRBV5-3 is annotated as an ORF whose role is uncertain. The CDR3 runs to 13 residues. V was cut by 5 bases and J by 3 bases, with 12 bases left in between. The CDR3 spells CARSQRSYYEQYF. The CDR3 coding sequence is TGTGCCAGAAGTCAGCGGAGCTACTACGAGCAGTACTTC.

This chain connects TRBV19 to TRBJ1-2; possibly TRBD1 for D (6 bases). This CDR3 has 16 amino acids. From germline, CDR1 is LNHDA and CDR2 SQIVND (reference sequence). With 7 bases removed from V and 1 base from J, the gap between germline ends came to 19 bases. The CDR3 coding sequence is TGTGCCAGTACCTCCGGAGGGACACGGTTTAACTATGGCTACACCTTC. Its translation: CASTSGGTRFNYGYTF.

This clone has only a few counts. The chain carries TRBV9 and TRBJ2-5; the D gene could be TRBD1 or TRBD2 (5 bases each). The CDR3 is 19 amino acids. The germline V and J ends were trimmed by 5 bases and 3 bases, with 29 bases remaining between them. CDR1 and CDR2 (germline): SGDLS, YYNGEE. The CDR3 is CASSQAPYTTPGPKETQYF. The CDR3 DNA reads as TGTGCCAGCAGTCAAGCCCCGTATACAACCCCGGGGCCGAAAGAGACCCAGTACTTC.

This rearrangement joins TRBV30 to TRBJ2-7; perhaps TRBD2 as D (7 bases). The germline V and J ends were trimmed by 3 bases and 3 bases, with 18 bases remaining between them. This CDR3 has 15 residues. Germline V CDR1 and CDR2: GTSNPN, SVGIG (reference sequence). The CDR3 nucleotides are TGTGCCTGGAGCCAAGGGGCGGGGGCCCGCTACGAGCAGTACTTC. This gives the protein CAWSQGAGARYEQYF.

The V and J genes are TRBV4-3 and TRBJ2-2, with 9 bases identical to TRBD1. The CDR3 runs 16 residues. Germline V lookup: CDR1 LGHNA, CDR2 YSLEER. The V and J ends lost 0 bases and 8 bases, in that order; junction bases with no gene match: 7. CDR3 nucleotide sequence: TGCGCCAGCAGCCAAGATAACAGGGGGCTGGCGGGGGAGCTGTTTTTT. Protein sequence: CASSQDNRGLAGELFF.

The chain recombines TRBV7-2 with TRBJ1-1, with 7 bases that match TRBD1. The CDR3 spans 15 residues. J was trimmed by 6 bases and V by 0 bases; bases with no gene match: 7. Looked up from germline, CDR1 is SGHTA and CDR2 is FQGNSA. The CDR3 region has the DNA TGTGCCAGCAGCTTAGCCGCAGGGGGATTCCCTGAAGCTTTCTTT. It specifies CASSLAAGGFPEAFF.

Of note for this clone: This specimen includes other DNA sequences encoding the same CDR3. This rearrangement joins TRBV12-3 or TRBV12-4 to TRBJ2-7; possibly TRBD1 for D (5 bases). V gave up 2 bases and J gave up 3 bases, with 5 bases separating them. The CDR3 sequence is 12 residues long. The CDR3 DNA is TGTGCCAGCAGTTTAAGGGGCTACGAGCAGTACTTC. Protein product: CASSLRGYEQYF.

In DNA form, the CDR3 reads TGTGCCAGCAGTGAAGCCGGAAGGAGAGAGACCCAGTACTTC. It encodes CASSEAGRRETQYF. The chain combines TRBV6-1 with TRBJ2-5; D remains ambiguous. This CDR3 comprises 14 residues. The V gene lost 0 bases and the J gene lost 4 bases, with 9 bases spanning the gap. In germline, CDR1 is MNHNS, CDR2 SASEGT.

This sequence joins TRBV6-6 and TRBJ1-2; 10 bases are shared with TRBD1. The germline gives CDR1 MNHNY, CDR2 SVGAGI (reference sequence). The CDR3 covers 13 residues. V dropped 7 bases and J dropped 11; count of bases not matched to a gene: 10. The chain's CDR3 is CASIRQGARGYTF. The CDR3 bases are TGTGCCAGCATTCGACAGGGGGCTCGTGGTTACACCTTC.

This rearrangement joins TRBV5-1 to TRBJ2-7; TRBD2 matches 9 bases. The CDR3 contains 15 residues. Germline lookup yields CDR1 SGHRS and CDR2 YFSETQ. With 4 bases clipped from V and 6 bases from J, the junction kept 11 bases outside the gene matches. This chain's CDR3 is CASSPGISGSPEQYF. CDR3 bases: TGCGCCAGCAGCCCCGGGATTAGCGGGAGCCCCGAGCAGTACTTC.

The chain links TRBV19 to TRBJ2-5; 12 bases fit TRBD1. V shed 6 bases and J 5 bases; nucleotides not matched to a gene: 7. Germline-derived CDR1 and CDR2 are LNHDA and SQIVND (reference sequence). CDR3 size: 15 residues. The DNA for the CDR3 is TGTGCCAGTAGCGGCCGGGACAGGGGGCAGGAGACCCAGTACTTC. Its protein product is CASSGRDRGQETQYF. The variable domain in full, completed from reference TRBV19 and TRBJ2-5, reads DGGITQSPKYLFRKEGQNVTLSCEQNLNHDAMYWYRQDPGQGLRLIYYSQIVNDFQKGDIAEGYSVSREKKESFPLTVTSAQKNPTAFYLCASSGRDRGQETQYFGPGTRLLVL.

The chain has TRBV25-1 and TRBJ1-2; D perhaps matches TRBD1 (6 bases). CDR1 MGHDK and CDR2 SYGVNS come from the germline V gene. V lost 6 bases, J lost 6 bases, and 11 bases lay in between. The CDR3 contains 12 residues. The CDR3 nucleotides are TGTGCCAGCAGACAGGGAGGTAATGGCTACACCTTC. Translating gives CASRQGGNGYTF.

The gene calls are TRBV6-2 or TRBV6-3 and TRBJ1-1; D perhaps matches TRBD1 (5 bases). V was shortened by 6 bases and J by 5 bases, with 16 bases between the two germline ends. Germline assignment: CDR1 MNHEY and CDR2 SVGEGT. This CDR3 has 14 amino acids. The CDR3 is CASSLGPKGTEAFF. As DNA, the CDR3 is TGTGCCAGCAGCCTGGGACCGAAGGGGACTGAAGCTTTCTTT.

This clone was found a few times. The gene calls are TRBV2 and TRBJ2-2; D not certain. Trimming cost V 3 bases and J 4 bases, with 6 bases left between them. The CDR3 has 13 residues. From germline, CDR1 is SNHLY and CDR2 FYNNEI. This CDR3 is CASSDAVTGELFF. As DNA, the CDR3 is TGTGCCAGCAGTGACGCAGTCACCGGGGAGCTGTTTTTT. Combining the CDR3 with reference TRBV2 and TRBJ2-2 gives the whole variable domain EPEVTQTPSHQVTQMGQEVILRCVPISNHLYFYWYRQILGQKVEFLVSFYNNEISEKSEIFDDQFSVERPDGSNFTLKIRSTKLEDSAMYFCASSDAVTGELFFGEGSRLTVL.

This clone was counted a single time. The rearrangement joins TRBV13 to TRBJ1-1, with 8 bases aligning to TRBD1. This CDR3 has 14 amino acids. The junction had 3 bases not matched to a gene; V was cut back by 2 bases and J by 4 bases. CDR1 and CDR2 (germline): PRHDT, FYEKMQ (reference sequence). The CDR3 here is CASSLQGASTEAFF. The CDR3 DNA reads as TGTGCCAGCAGCTTACAGGGGGCGAGCACTGAAGCTTTCTTT.

The J gene is TRBJ1-2, the V gene TRBV5-4, with D tentatively TRBD1 (5 bases). The V gene lost 2 bases and the J gene lost 0 bases, with 17 bases spanning the gap. The CDR3 loop spans 17 amino acids. Germline V CDR1 and CDR2: SGHNT, YYREEE (reference sequence). The CDR3 protein is CASSFEGQLYSNYGYTF. The CDR3 DNA reads as TGTGCCAGCAGCTTCGAGGGGCAGCTTTATTCTAACTATGGCTACACCTTC.

This sequence joins TRBV18 and TRBJ2-7; either TRBD1 or TRBD2 may fit D (5 bases each). The germline V gene encodes CDR1 KGHSH and CDR2 LQKENI. V was trimmed by 6 bases and J by 6 bases, leaving 15 bases between them. CDR3 length: 13 residues. The CDR3 DNA follows: TGTGCCAGCTCCCCAGACATGAGGGGCGAGCAGTACTTC. This encodes CASSPDMRGEQYF.

The rearrangement links TRBV3-1 (or the pseudogene TRBV3-2) to TRBJ2-5; 10 bases are shared with TRBD2. CDR3 size: 16 residues. V shed 0 bases and J 6 bases; nucleotides not matched to a gene: 7. Germline CDR1 LGHDT, CDR2 YNNKEL (reference sequence). The CDR3 DNA follows: TGTGCCAGCAGCCAAGACCCCCCTAGCGGGAGTAAGACCCAGTACTTC. Its translation: CASSQDPPSGSKTQYF.

Worth noting for this clone: Other DNA sequences in this sample translate to the same CDR3. The gene calls are TRBV20-1 and TRBJ2-5, with no clear D. Per the germline V gene, CDR1 is DFQATT and CDR2 is SNEGSKA (reference sequence). V lost 3 bases, J lost 5 bases, and 4 bases lay in between. The CDR3 loop spans 10 amino acids. The CDR3 reads CSARRETQYF. The DNA for the CDR3 is TGCAGTGCTAGGCGGGAGACCCAGTACTTC.

A word on this clone: Different DNA sequences within this sample yield the same CDR3. The chain carries TRBV5-1 and TRBJ1-3; no reliable D call. CDR3 size: 14 residues. With 2 bases removed from V and 0 bases from J, the gap between germline ends came to 6 bases. Per germline, CDR1 SGHRS and CDR2 YFSETQ. CDR3 in DNA: TGCGCCAGCAGCTTCGGGGACTCTGGAAACACCATATATTTT. Encoded protein: CASSFGDSGNTIYF.

The chain links TRBV11-2 to TRBJ1-4; 9 bases match TRBD1. CDR3 size: 15 residues. The V gene end was trimmed by 3 bases and the J gene end by 8 bases; junction bases not matched to a gene: 7. Germline V gives CDR1 SGHAT, CDR2 FQNNGV. CDR3 bases: TGTGCCAGCAGCTTCGGACAGGGGATAGGGGAAAAACTGTTTTTT. Translated, it gives CASSFGQGIGEKLFF.

As concerns this clone: This CDR3 fails to terminate in the conserved phenylalanine or tryptophan, so it likely reflects a read error. Because the CDR3's place on the DNA is in doubt, the DNA is left out and the CDR3 is given as listed by TCRdb. This chain joins TRBV12-3 or TRBV12-4 and TRBJ1-2. The CDR3 has 11 amino acids, counting both end residues. CDR3 loop: CASSDRRRLHL.

The rearrangement links TRBV3-1 (or the pseudogene TRBV3-2) to TRBJ2-2; 8 positions agree with TRBD2. The CDR3 has 15 amino acids. J was trimmed by 7 bases and V by 2 bases; bases with no gene match: 6. In germline, CDR1 is LGHDT, CDR2 YNNKEL (reference sequence). The CDR3 loop is CASSQSSGMIGELFF. Written as DNA, the CDR3 is TGTGCCAGCAGCCAAAGTAGCGGGATGATCGGGGAGCTGTTTTTT.

The chain joins TRBV6-5 to TRBJ1-1, with D tentatively TRBD1 (6 bases). This CDR3 has 14 amino acids. Trimming took off 0 bases at V and 4 bases at J, with 9 bases between the two ends. Germline V gene data show CDR1 as MNHEY and CDR2 as SVGAGI. CDR3 in DNA: TGTGCCAGCAGTTACTCAGGGGGTACCACTGAAGCTTTCTTT. It codes for CASSYSGGTTEAFF.

V is TRBV5-1 and J is TRBJ2-2; 11 nucleotides match TRBD2. V lost 3 bases to trimming and J lost 2 bases; unmatched junction nucleotides: 3. Germline V CDR1 and CDR2: SGHRS, YFSETQ. The CDR3 sequence is 16 residues long. CDR3 loop: CASSSGTSGNTGELFF. The CDR3 nucleotides are TGCGCCAGCAGCTCGGGGACTAGCGGTAACACCGGGGAGCTGTTTTTT.

This chain joins TRBV6-5 and TRBJ2-7; 11 bases are a match to TRBD1. CDR3 length: 16 amino acids. The germline V gene has CDR1 MNHEY and CDR2 SVGAGI. The junction had 9 bases not matched to a gene; V was cut back by 4 bases and J by 4 bases. In DNA, the CDR3 is TGTGCCAGCAGTTTCTCCTGGACAGGGGGCGAGTACGAGCAGTACTTC. It is translated as CASSFSWTGGEYEQYF.

The V gene is TRBV9, the J gene TRBJ2-1; TRBD2 is a possible D gene (5 bases). Looked up from germline, CDR1 is SGDLS and CDR2 is YYNGEE. With 0 bases removed from V and 6 bases from J, the gap between germline ends came to 16 bases. This CDR3 spans 16 amino acids. The CDR3 sequence is CASSVDPGTRGNEQFF. Written as DNA, the CDR3 is TGTGCCAGCAGCGTAGACCCCGGCACTAGAGGCAATGAGCAGTTCTTC.

The chain couples TRBV21-1 to TRBJ1-1. TRBV21-1 corresponds to a pseudogene. This CDR3 contains 14 residues. The CDR3 spells CASSNRDLNTEAFF. DNA for the CDR3: TGTGCCAGCAGCAACAGGGACCTGAACACTGAAGCTTTCTTT.

V is TRBV18 and J is TRBJ2-3; D is undetermined. Trimming cost V 3 bases and J 1 base, with 8 bases left between them. The CDR3 is 14 residues long. The germline V gene encodes CDR1 KGHSH and CDR2 LQKENI. The CDR3 loop is CASSPGPGTDTQYF. CDR3 coding DNA: TGTGCCAGCTCACCGGGTCCGGGCACAGATACGCAGTATTTT. The complete variable domain, with remaining parts taken from reference TRBV18 and TRBJ2-3, reads NAGVMQNPRHLVRRRGQEARLRCSPMKGHSHVYWYRQLPEEGLKFMVYLQKENIIDESGMPKERFSAEFPKEGPSILRIQQVVRGDSAAYFCASSPGPGTDTQYFGPGTRLTVL.